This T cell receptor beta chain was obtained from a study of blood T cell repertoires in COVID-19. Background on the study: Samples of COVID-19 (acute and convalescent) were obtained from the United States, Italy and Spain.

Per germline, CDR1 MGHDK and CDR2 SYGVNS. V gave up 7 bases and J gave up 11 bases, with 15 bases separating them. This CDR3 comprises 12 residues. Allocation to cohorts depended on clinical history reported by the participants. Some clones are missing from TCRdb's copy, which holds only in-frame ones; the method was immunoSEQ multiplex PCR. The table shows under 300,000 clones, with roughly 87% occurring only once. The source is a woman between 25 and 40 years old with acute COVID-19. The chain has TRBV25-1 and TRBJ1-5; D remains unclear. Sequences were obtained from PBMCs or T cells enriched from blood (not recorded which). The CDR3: CASTSRLRTQHF. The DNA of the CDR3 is TGTGCCAGCACCTCCCGTCTCCGTACCCAGCATTTT.